The text below deals with one T cell receptor beta chain. What it binds is unknown. The entry originates in a study of shared clonotypes between healthy human individuals. Study-level findings and limits: Donor scarcity curtailed the genetic and exposure-history diversity represented herein. Despite large depth, rarefaction showed incomplete sorted-subset sequencing.

This CDR3 is 16 amino acids long. The germline V gene encodes CDR1 MNHEY and CDR2 SMNVEV (reference sequence). V was shortened by 6 bases and J by 2 bases, with 20 bases between the two germline ends. TCRdb's copy holds only in-frame clones and misses some; the assay was immunoSEQ multiplex PCR. The data contain more than 1,200,000 clones, 98% to 99% of them seen just once; the ten biggest clones take up 0.36%. Adults of Caucasian background living in Nashville, Tennessee made up all donors. It was into CD45RA+ naive and CD45RA-negative memory subsets that the CD4+ cells were split. The rearrangement links TRBV27 to TRBJ2-7; D perhaps matches TRBD2 (6 bases). The sample was naive CD4+ T cells sorted from blood. Subset indicated: CD45RA+ positively selected. The clonotype originates from a man aged 30-40 years in good health. Written as DNA, the CDR3 is TGTGCCAGCAGGCCACGGGGGACCGATTGGGCCTACGAGCAGTACTTC. This translates into CASRPRGTDWAYEQYF.